This T cell receptor (beta chain) emerged from a study of T cells after yellow fever vaccination (dated by TCRdb to the late 2010s). Some background on the complete study: Libraries from fractions with low cell numbers were prepared with the SMART-Seq v4 Ultra Low Input RNA kit. Bulk TCR alpha and beta repertoires were sequenced longitudinally to track T-cell clones before and after primary and booster YFV17D yellow fever vaccination. Two healthy male donors, one aged 18 to 30 and one aged 30 to 40 years, made up the cohort. Blood was drawn at multiple timepoints before and after primary and secondary immunization, with bulk PBMC replicates and cell subsets isolated.

This sample was sequenced with an Illumina NovaSeq 6000. TCR cDNA was made using 5'RACE template switching, a step that added a universal primer site and unique molecular identifiers. cDNA synthesis was primed from both the TCR alpha and TCR beta constant segments. Library amplification involved two PCR steps, and the second step added sample barcodes and sequencing adapters. Libraries were sequenced on Illumina HiSeq 2500 (2x100 bp) or NovaSeq (2x150 bp). From the authors' description of their analysis: MIGEC was used to demultiplex reads and collapse the reads into UMI consensus sequences, and MiXCR was used for V(D)J alignment. Vaccine-responding clonotypes were defined with edgeR using replicate PBMC samples, requiring FDR below 0.01 and a log2 fold change above 5 up to day 15. Each bulk clonotype received a CD4 or CD8 identity based on whether the sequenced CD4 or CD8 repertoire contained that clonotype at higher abundance. TCRdb trimmed public reads at Q25 via fastp, called clones via MiXCR and kept in-frame beta chains. Rows are combined by CDR3 protein, so each entry shows the most common genes and DNA. In this record, the V and J calls reflect TCRdb's handling and not the investigators' own analysis. This sample has about 99,000 distinct CDR3 sequences in its table, and about 6% of those were observed once. About 40% of the sample goes to the ten largest clones.

The treatment or condition label for this specimen denotes: live attenuated yellow fever vaccine strain. A standard Ficoll-Paque protocol was used to isolate PBMCs from peripheral blood. CD4 and CD8 T-cell fractions were isolated with Dynabeads CD4 and CD8 positive selection kits. TriZol was used to extract RNA from bulk PBMCs, from CD4 and CD8 fractions, and from dextramer-positive and dextramer-negative fractions. Broad study findings and their caveats: Computational filtering was required because FACS-sorted repertoires could contain abundant contaminating clonotypes from the bulk population. Because only two donors were included in the study, the extent to which the findings can be generalized is limited. The secondary T-cell response was weaker than the primary response but faster, peaking on day 5 instead of day 15. A small fraction of clonotypes appeared in both the CD4 and CD8 compartments, likely as a result of convergent recombination. Most clones expanded after primary vaccination were re-detected after the booster (about 95% of CD4 and around nine tenths of CD8), suggesting broad memory maintenance.

This clonotype was counted a few times. The target of this receptor is not known. Within one base of it there is no much larger clone, and no base qualities were kept. The material was CD8+ T cells sorted from PBMCs, obtained 10 days after the yellow fever booster vaccination. The sequence derives from a man between 18 and 35 years old who received the YFV17D yellow fever vaccine.

The DNA sequence reads TGCGCCAGCAGCCAAGATTTAGCGGGGGGACTCTACAATGAGCAGTTCTTC. This is translated as CASSQDLAGGLYNEQFF. The chain was built from TRBV4-1 and TRBJ2-1; TRBD2 lines up with 10 middle nucleotides. CDR1 and CDR2 (MGHRA, YSYEKL) derive from the germline V gene. V lost 0 bases and J lost 3 bases, and the count of bases not matched to a germline gene is 5. The CDR3, cysteine through phenylalanine, is 17 amino acids long. Only CDR3 DNA is held: 51 bases, read in frame from base 1.